Each of the 27 T cell receptor beta chains below was sequenced from the same sample in a study of blood T cell repertoires in COVID-19. Measured with immunoSEQ multiplex PCR; TCRdb has only the in-frame clones, and not every one. Of hundreds of thousands of clones in the sample, roughly 80% were seen once. The sample consisted of peripheral blood. These receptors all stem from a man older than 75 with acute or convalescent COVID-19.

The CDR3 nucleotides are TGTGCCAGCACCCCGAGTACAGATACGCAGTATTTT. Its protein product is CASTPSTDTQYF. V and J are TRBV11-2 and TRBJ2-3, with no clear D. V was shortened by 7 bases and J by 3 bases, with 8 bases between the two germline ends. The CDR3 covers 12 residues. CDR1 is SGHAT, CDR2 FQNNGV, per germline.

J is TRBJ2-3 and V is TRBV11-3, with D possibly TRBD2 on 7 matching bases. V was trimmed by 5 bases and J by 2 bases, leaving 17 bases between them. CDR3 length: 16 amino acids. Germline-derived CDR1 and CDR2 are SGHNT and YENEEA. The CDR3 sequence: CASSKRAGAYTDTQYF. The CDR3 coding sequence is TGTGCCAGCAGCAAGAGGGCGGGGGCCTACACAGATACGCAGTATTTT.

The V gene is TRBV5-6, the J gene TRBJ2-5, with TRBD1 as a possible D gene (5 bases). The length of the CDR3 is 13 residues. V lost 3 bases, J lost 1 base, and 7 bases lay in between. CDR1 is SGHDT, CDR2 YYEEEE, per germline. The CDR3 loop is CASSSTVQETQYF. CDR3 sequence (DNA): TGTGCCAGCAGCTCGACAGTCCAAGAGACCCAGTACTTC.

This clone is a singleton in its sample. CDR3 protein: CASSLGAANTGELFF. In DNA form, the CDR3 reads TGTGCCAGCAGTTTGGGGGCTGCGAACACCGGGGAGCTGTTTTTT. The V call is TRBV28, the J call TRBJ2-2; the D gene is possibly TRBD1 (6 bases). The V and J ends lost 3 bases and 0 bases respectively, with 8 bases between them. The CDR3 covers 15 residues. CDR1 MDHEN and CDR2 SYDVKM come from the germline V gene.

The rearrangement links TRBV3-1 (or the pseudogene TRBV3-2) to TRBJ2-2; TRBD1 matches 8 bases. Trimming at V came to 4 bases and at J to 1 base, leaving 2 bases not matched to a gene. Germline CDR1 reads LGHDT; CDR2 reads YNNKEL (reference sequence). This CDR3 contains 15 residues. CDR3 region: CASSPGTGNTGELFF. The CDR3 DNA reads as TGTGCCAGCAGCCCAGGGACAGGGAACACCGGGGAGCTGTTTTTT.

The chain is built from TRBV27 and TRBJ2-7; D ambiguous. This CDR3 comprises 14 residues. Germline V gives CDR1 MNHEY, CDR2 SMNVEV (reference sequence). The V gene lost 5 bases and the J gene lost 5 bases, with 16 bases spanning the gap. The CDR3 is CASSPRGGLDEQYF. For the CDR3, the DNA is TGTGCCAGCAGTCCGAGAGGCGGCCTGGACGAGCAGTACTTC.

The V and J genes are TRBV6-2 or TRBV6-3 and TRBJ2-7, with D possibly TRBD1 on 6 matching bases. The CDR3 has 16 residues. Germline loops: CDR1 MNHEY, CDR2 SVGEGT. V lost 2 bases, J lost 6 bases, and 20 bases lay in between. The CDR3 is CASSYRQGITLREQYF. CDR3 in DNA: TGTGCCAGCAGTTACAGGCAGGGGATTACCCTACGCGAGCAGTACTTC.

The chain joins TRBV25-1 to TRBJ2-7, with 8 bases fitting TRBD1. Germline CDR1 and CDR2: MGHDK and SYGVNS. V lost 5 bases and J lost 5; bases outside the gene matches: 11. This CDR3 is built from 15 residues. Written as DNA, the CDR3 is TGTGCCAGCAGTCCTTTCAGGGGGCAGTCGAACGAGCAGTACTTC. As protein: CASSPFRGQSNEQYF.

The V gene is TRBV6-1, the J gene TRBJ1-2, with TRBD1 identical over 8 bases. CDR3 size: 15 residues. V lost 3 bases, J lost 14 bases, and 17 bases stayed unmatched. Germline V lookup: CDR1 MNHNS, CDR2 SASEGT. CDR3: CASSDLWQGARGLTF. The DNA for the CDR3 is TGTGCCAGCAGTGATTTGTGGCAGGGGGCCCGTGGTTTGACCTTC.

The chain carries TRBV4-1 and TRBJ1-5; D is unresolved. CDR1 is MGHRA and CDR2 is YSYEKL in the germline V gene. V was clipped by 4 bases and J by 1 base, with 17 bases between them. The CDR3 contains 17 residues. For the CDR3, the DNA is TGCGCCAGCAGCCCCGGTGCCAAGGGAGCGAGCAATCAGCCCCAGCATTTT. Translated: CASSPGAKGASNQPQHF.

CDR3 in amino acids: CAISESGLSGANVLTF. The CDR3 coding sequence is TGTGCCATCAGTGAGTCGGGCCTCTCTGGGGCCAACGTCCTGACTTTC. The chain is built from TRBV10-3 and TRBJ2-6; D is ambiguous. V was trimmed by 0 bases and J by 0 bases, leaving 6 bases between them. Germline CDR1 is ENHRY and CDR2 is SYGVKD. This CDR3 comprises 16 residues.

The chain uses TRBV24-1 and TRBJ2-6, with D possibly matching TRBD2 (8 bases). Germline V lookup: CDR1 KGHDR, CDR2 SFDVKD. V was shortened by 9 bases and J by 2 bases, with 16 bases between the two germline ends. This CDR3 is built from 16 residues. CDR3: CATQGVAGTGANVLTF. DNA for the CDR3: TGTGCCACCCAGGGGGTAGCGGGAACTGGGGCCAACGTCCTGACTTTC.

The rearrangement links TRBV11-2 to TRBJ2-3, with 8 nucleotides matching TRBD1. The CDR3 is 14 residues long. The trim removed 3 bases at V and 4 bases at J, leaving 3 bases unmatched. Germline V CDR1 and CDR2: SGHAT, FQNNGV. Here the CDR3 reads CASSFAGGADTQYF. DNA for the CDR3: TGTGCCAGCAGCTTTGCAGGGGGCGCAGATACGCAGTATTTT. The full variable domain, with the rest looked up from reference TRBV11-2 and TRBJ2-3, is EAGVAQSPRYKIIEKRQSVAFWCNPISGHATLYWYQQILGQGPKLLIQFQNNGVVDDSQLPKDRFSAERLKGVDSTLKIQPAKLEDSAVYLCASSFAGGADTQYFGPGTRLTVL.

V gene TRBV29-1 combines with J gene TRBJ2-1; D may be TRBD2 (6 bases). Germline assignment: CDR1 SQVTM and CDR2 ANQGSEA. Trimming took off 4 bases at V and 6 bases at J, with 16 bases between the two ends. This CDR3 has 14 residues. The DNA of the CDR3 is TGCAGCGTTGGGTTTCTAGGGAGGAGCAATGAGCAGTTCTTC. The encoded protein is CSVGFLGRSNEQFF.

The V and J genes are TRBV12-3 or TRBV12-4 and TRBJ1-1; D is ambiguous. The CDR3 length is 13 residues. V lost 3 bases and J lost 5, with 10 bases in between. In DNA form, the CDR3 reads TGTGCCAGCAGTTTTGAGGGCTGGACTGAAGCTTTCTTT. Residues: CASSFEGWTEAFF.

The chain has TRBV5-1 and TRBJ2-3, with D perhaps TRBD2 (5 bases). Germline CDR1 and CDR2: SGHRS and YFSETQ. V was clipped by 5 bases and J by 2 bases, with 9 bases between them. The CDR3 is 13 residues long. CDR3 nucleotides: TGCGCCAGCAGTACCGGGGACACAGATACGCAGTATTTT. Protein: CASSTGDTDTQYF.

The rearrangement uses TRBV18 and TRBJ1-6, with D possibly matching TRBD1 (6 bases). The germline V and J ends were trimmed by 4 bases and 8 bases, with 15 bases remaining between them. Germline CDR1 reads KGHSH; CDR2 reads LQKENI. This CDR3 has 15 residues. CDR3 coding DNA: TGTGCCAGCTCACGGCAGGGCAGGGGTGATTCACCCCTCCACTTT. Translation gives CASSRQGRGDSPLHF.

V gene TRBV25-1 combines with J gene TRBJ1-2, with D maybe TRBD1 (6 bases). CDR3 length: 12 amino acids. Trimming cost V 5 bases and J 3 bases, with 7 bases left between them. Germline-derived CDR1 and CDR2 are MGHDK and SYGVNS. CDR3 in amino acids: CASSKGDYGYTF. CDR3 DNA: TGTGCCAGCAGTAAGGGGGACTATGGCTACACCTTC.

The CDR3 spells CAVRDRGPSDTEAFF. The CDR3 region has the DNA TGTGCCGTCCGGGACAGGGGCCCCTCGGACACTGAAGCTTTCTTT. The chain carries TRBV19 and TRBJ1-1, with 10 bases identical to TRBD1. Germline trimming cut 11 bases from V and 3 bases from J; bases unmatched to any gene: 12. Germline V gene lookup returns CDR1 LNHDA and CDR2 SQIVND (reference sequence). This CDR3 is 15 amino acids long.

The chain uses TRBV3-1 (or the pseudogene TRBV3-2) and TRBJ2-6; the D is unclear. Germline assignment: CDR1 LGHDT and CDR2 YNNKEL (reference sequence). V was trimmed by 0 bases and J by 0 bases, leaving 9 bases between them. CDR3 length: 17 amino acids. CDR3 nucleotide sequence: TGTGCCAGCAGCCAAGACAGGCTCGCCTCTGGGGCCAACGTCCTGACTTTC. Protein sequence: CASSQDRLASGANVLTF.

The chain couples TRBV5-4 to TRBJ2-2; D remains ambiguous. V gave up 0 bases and J gave up 2 bases, with 8 bases separating them. Germline values: CDR1 SGHNT, CDR2 YYREEE (reference sequence). CDR3 size: 15 residues. The CDR3, as DNA: TGTGCCAGCAGCTTGGCGACTCTAAACACCGGGGAGCTGTTTTTT. Encoded protein: CASSLATLNTGELFF.

DNA for the CDR3: TGTGCCATCAGTGACCAGGTCGGGGGTCCCTACGAGCAGTACTTC. This codes for CAISDQVGGPYEQYF. V is TRBV10-3 and J is TRBJ2-7; D perhaps matches TRBD2 (6 bases). The V end was cut by 3 bases, the J end by 2 bases, with 14 bases between. The germline gives CDR1 ENHRY, CDR2 SYGVKD. CDR3 length: 15 amino acids.

The chain links TRBV5-5 to TRBJ2-1, with 7 bases identical to TRBD2. The CDR3 consists of 15 residues. The V gene end was trimmed by 2 bases and the J gene end by 9 bases; junction bases not matched to a gene: 11. Germline CDR1 reads SGHKS; CDR2 reads YYEKEE (reference sequence). CDR3 sequence reads: CASSFTSSGGSEQFF. CDR3 sequence (DNA): TGTGCCAGCAGCTTCACTAGCTCCGGGGGGAGTGAGCAGTTCTTC.

This clone was seen more than once but under ten times. The chain is built from TRBV10-2 and TRBJ1-2, with TRBD1 matching 8 bases. Germline V lookup: CDR1 WSHSY, CDR2 SAAADI. Trimming took 8 bases from V and 1 from J; bases not matched to a gene: 6. This CDR3 is built from 14 residues. This CDR3 reads CASGQTGDNYGYTF. CDR3 DNA sequence: TGCGCCAGCGGTCAGACAGGGGATAACTATGGCTACACCTTC.

V gene TRBV11-3 combines with J gene TRBJ2-5, with D tentatively TRBD1 (5 bases). Trimming pared 8 bases from V and 5 bases from J, leaving 15 bases between. Per germline, CDR1 SGHNT and CDR2 YENEEA. The CDR3 extends over 13 amino acids. The CDR3 DNA sequence: TGTGCCAGCGCCAGGGTTGCGGAGGAGACCCAGTACTTC. Encoded protein: CASARVAEETQYF.

The V and J genes are TRBV14 and TRBJ2-3, with TRBD2 matching over 16 bases. Germline V gene data show CDR1 as SGHDN and CDR2 as FVKESK. The CDR3 has 18 amino acids. With 3 bases clipped from V and 2 bases from J, the junction kept 5 bases outside the gene matches. CDR3 in DNA: TGTGCCAGCAGCCACCCGGGACTAGCGGGGGGGCACACAGATACGCAGTATTTT. This codes for CASSHPGLAGGHTDTQYF.

This chain connects TRBV19 to TRBJ2-7; tentative D call: TRBD1 (5 bases). The CDR3 covers 14 residues. CDR1 and CDR2 (germline): LNHDA, SQIVND (reference sequence). V was trimmed by 2 bases and J by 2 bases, leaving 10 bases between them. CDR3 in DNA: TGTGCCAGTAGTATACAGGGAACAGCCTACGAGCAGTACTTC. Translating gives CASSIQGTAYEQYF.